A single sample is the source of the 23 T cell receptor beta chains below, sequenced in a study of regulatory T cells in long-lasting Graves disease. Noted time point: newly diagnosed GD, antithyroid drugs for less than 3 months. Extracted PBMC RNA gave rise to the TCR library. Library construction for TCR beta used iRepertoire HTBI primers and Arm-PCR of CDR3 regions. TCRdb analysed the multiplex PCR reads with MiXCR anew, one entry per CDR3 protein. The profile shows a few hundred thousand distinct CDR3 sequences, 18% of them singletons. Sample: peripheral blood mononuclear cells (PBMCs), taken at new diagnosis, from a patient treated with antithyroid drugs. These TCRs come from a female donor with Graves disease.

The chain carries TRBV6-1 and TRBJ1-2, with 9 bases lining up with TRBD1. The CDR3 totals 14 residues. CDR1 and CDR2 (germline): MNHNS, SASEGT. With 7 bases clipped from V and 4 bases from J, the junction kept 7 bases outside the gene matches. CDR3 sequence reads: CASTGQGRSYGYTF. CDR3 DNA: TGTGCCAGCACCGGACAGGGGCGGAGCTATGGCTACACCTTC.

This clonotype was found a few times. The chain links TRBV24-1 to TRBJ2-5, with 10 bases fitting TRBD2. Trimming cost V 4 bases and J 0 bases; bases outside gene matches: 7. The V gene's germline CDR1 is KGHDR and CDR2 SFDVKD. The CDR3 has 17 amino acids. The CDR3 bases are TGTGCCACCAGTGAAAGGACTAGCGGTTGGTACCAAGAGACCCAGTACTTC. This codes for CATSERTSGWYQETQYF.

This clonotype occurred many times. The chain employs TRBV5-1 and TRBJ2-1, with TRBD2 matching over 7 bases. The CDR3 length is 14 residues. Germline assignment: CDR1 SGHRS and CDR2 YFSETQ. Losses at the gene ends were 8 bases for V and 1 base for J; bases not matched to a gene: 6. DNA of the CDR3: TGCGCCAGAACGACGGGAGGTTCCTACAATGAGCAGTTCTTC. This codes for CARTTGGSYNEQFF.

This clonotype was detected many times. This sequence joins TRBV2 and TRBJ1-4; possible D gene TRBD1, 6 bases. CDR1 and CDR2 from the germline V gene are SNHLY and FYNNEI. The CDR3 is 13 amino acids. The V end lost 4 bases, the J end lost 7 bases, and 10 bases lay between the germline ends. The chain's CDR3 is CASSAGEGEKLFF. CDR3 sequence (DNA): TGTGCCAGCAGTGCAGGGGAAGGTGAAAAACTGTTTTTT.

The chain couples TRBV10-1 to TRBJ2-2; D might be TRBD1 (6 bases). The ends were cut back, 3 bases at V and 7 bases at J, with 9 bases in the middle. Germline CDR1 WNHNN, CDR2 SYGVQD (reference sequence). CDR3 length equals 13 residues. The CDR3 region has the DNA TGCGCCAGCAGTGATCAGGGACACGGGGAGCTGTTTTTT. Protein sequence: CASSDQGHGELFF.

The DNA for the CDR3 is TGTGCCATCAGGGACCTCAATGAGCAGTTCTTC. This translates into CAIRDLNEQFF. The rearrangement joins TRBV10-3 to TRBJ2-1; D is ambiguous. The CDR3 spans 11 residues. Germline V gives CDR1 ENHRY, CDR2 SYGVKD. V lost 6 bases and J 6 bases, leaving 6 bases between the germline ends.

This clonotype was observed at least ten times. The chain couples TRBV5-1 to TRBJ2-1; TRBD1 aligns across 7 bases. Losses at the gene ends were 7 bases for V and 5 bases for J; bases not matched to a gene: 6. CDR1 SGHRS and CDR2 YFSETQ come from the germline V gene. The CDR3 is made up of 13 amino acids. CDR3 coding DNA: TGCGCCAGCTCCCTCGGGACAGACAATGAGCAGTTCTTC. Amino acids: CASSLGTDNEQFF.

The rearrangement links TRBV5-5 to TRBJ2-3, with TRBD2 matching over 8 bases. Germline V lookup: CDR1 SGHKS, CDR2 YYEKEE (reference sequence). V was clipped by 1 base and J by 3 bases; unmatched bases: 4. This CDR3 is built from 15 residues. The CDR3 sequence: CASSLSASGTDTQYF. In DNA, the CDR3 is TGTGCCAGCAGCTTGTCGGCTAGCGGGACAGATACGCAGTATTTT.

The table lists this clonotype with many counts. The chain joins TRBV18 to TRBJ1-5; D uncertain. The V end was cut by 2 bases, the J end by 4 bases, with 12 bases between. This CDR3 has 15 amino acids. CDR1 and CDR2 (germline): KGHSH, LQKENI. For the CDR3, the DNA is TGTGCCAGCTCACCAGAAGGAAGTGGAAATCAGCCCCAGCATTTT. Its translation: CASSPEGSGNQPQHF.

This clonotype has a count of ten or more. This rearrangement joins TRBV4-2 to TRBJ1-1; D remains unclear. Germline loops: CDR1 LGHNA, CDR2 YNFKEQ. V was trimmed by 0 bases and J by 5 bases, leaving 16 bases between them. This CDR3 contains 16 residues. CDR3 coding DNA: TGTGCCAGCAGCCAAGATGGAGCCTCCTGGGTTACTGAAGCTTTCTTT. Its translation is CASSQDGASWVTEAFF.

This clonotype was found many times. V and J are TRBV2 and TRBJ2-1, with 9 bases identical to TRBD2. V lost 6 bases to trimming and J lost 8 bases; unmatched junction nucleotides: 8. This CDR3 contains 14 residues. Germline V gene lookup returns CDR1 SNHLY and CDR2 FYNNEI. CDR3 sequence (DNA): TGTGCCAGCAGGTCTAGCGGGACGGTATATGAGCAGTTCTTC. Protein product: CASRSSGTVYEQFF.

This sequence joins TRBV19 and TRBJ1-5; the D is unclear. Looked up from germline, CDR1 is LNHDA and CDR2 is SQIVND (reference sequence). Trimming stripped 6 bases from V and 0 bases from J, with 9 bases between. CDR3 length: 14 amino acids. CDR3: CASRDGYSNQPQHF. The CDR3 DNA reads as TGTGCCAGTAGGGACGGTTATAGCAATCAGCCCCAGCATTTT.

Many counts were recorded for this clonotype. This chain links TRBV19 with TRBJ2-2; D perhaps matches TRBD2 (6 bases). The CDR3 is 15 residues long. CDR1 and CDR2 from the germline V gene are LNHDA and SQIVND (reference sequence). Trimming pared 0 bases from V and 5 bases from J, leaving 10 bases between. The CDR3 reads CASSIDLGRTGELFF. CDR3 sequence (DNA): TGTGCCAGTAGTATAGATCTCGGGAGAACCGGGGAGCTGTTTTTT.

This clonotype appeared many times. The rearrangement uses TRBV7-9 and TRBJ1-1, with 7 bases that match TRBD1. V shed 5 bases, J shed 0 bases, and the junction held 6 bases outside the gene matches. This CDR3 has 15 residues. Germline values: CDR1 SEHNR, CDR2 FQNEAQ (reference sequence). In DNA form, the CDR3 reads TGTGCCAGCAGCGAATCACAGGGGTTGAACACTGAAGCTTTCTTT. The encoded protein is CASSESQGLNTEAFF.

In this sample, this clonotype turned up many times. The V gene is TRBV7-8, the J gene TRBJ2-7; 9 bases agree with TRBD2. Germline loops: CDR1 SGHVS, CDR2 FQNEAQ. V lost 3 bases and J lost 6; bases outside the gene matches: 3. The CDR3 loop spans 13 amino acids. The CDR3: CASSLAGGREQYF. Written as DNA, the CDR3 is TGTGCCAGCAGCTTGGCGGGAGGGCGCGAGCAGTACTTC.

This clonotype was observed at least ten times. The rearrangement joins TRBV5-6 to TRBJ1-2; 7 bases line up with TRBD1. Germline V CDR1 and CDR2: SGHDT, YYEEEE. Unmatched junction bases numbered 9, after V lost 2 bases and J lost 8 bases. The CDR3 runs to 14 residues. CDR3 nucleotide sequence: TGTGCCAGCAGCTTCCAGGGGGGCAGCTACGGCTACACCTTC. This codes for CASSFQGGSYGYTF. Variable domain in full (rest from reference TRBV5-6 and TRBJ1-2): DAGVTQSPTHLIKTRGQQVTLRCSPKSGHDTVSWYQQALGQGPQFIFQYYEEEERQRGNFPDRFSGHQFPNYSSELNVNALLLGDSALYLCASSFQGGSYGYTFGSGTRLTVV.

In this sample, this clonotype turned up a few times. A single base separates this from a much larger clone, so it may be a read error. V is TRBV5-1 and J is TRBJ1-1; D call uncertain. Germline CDR1 reads SGHRS; CDR2 reads YFSETQ. There are 16 residues in the CDR3. The CDR3: CASSPVSPDGNTEVFF. CDR3 nucleotides: TGCGCCAGCAGCCCCGTGTCCCCTGACGGGAACACTGAAGTTTTCTTT.

This clonotype was counted ten times or more. V gene TRBV30 combines with J gene TRBJ1-1; TRBD1 might be the D (5 bases). The CDR3 covers 13 residues. The germline V gene has CDR1 GTSNPN and CDR2 SVGIG (reference sequence). The V end was cut by 5 bases, the J end by 7 bases, with 17 bases between. The CDR3 loop is CAWAGPGWGEAFF. In DNA form, the CDR3 reads TGTGCCTGGGCGGGCCCAGGGTGGGGTGAAGCTTTCTTT.

This clonotype was seen repeatedly, ten times or more. The gene calls are TRBV7-9 and TRBJ1-1; D unclear. CDR1 and CDR2 (germline): SEHNR, FQNEAQ (reference sequence). This CDR3 contains 13 residues. V was pared by 3 bases and J by 3 bases, with 8 bases between. This CDR3 is CASSFWEDTEAFF. The CDR3, as DNA: TGTGCCAGCAGCTTTTGGGAAGACACTGAAGCTTTCTTT.

The sample holds many counts of this clonotype. The gene calls are TRBV24-1 and TRBJ2-3; 12 bases line up with TRBD2. This CDR3 region has 18 residues. V lost 4 bases and J lost 1; bases outside the gene matches: 8. Germline CDR1 KGHDR, CDR2 SFDVKD. CDR3 sequence reads: CATSDPRRTSGGTDTQYF. The CDR3 DNA reads as TGTGCCACCAGTGACCCGCGTAGGACTAGCGGGGGCACAGATACGCAGTATTTT.

This clonotype appeared a few times. This chain uses TRBV7-2 with TRBJ2-7; D not certain. From germline, CDR1 is SGHTA and CDR2 FQGNSA. V lost 1 base to trimming and J lost 6 bases, with 7 bases between them. This CDR3 spans 12 amino acids. The CDR3 region is CASSLGGREQYF. CDR3 in DNA: TGTGCCAGCAGCTTAGGCGGCCGCGAGCAGTACTTC.

This clonotype occurred a few times. With a much larger clone just one base away, this may be a read error. The chain joins TRBV12-3 or TRBV12-4 to TRBJ2-1; 13 bases line up with TRBD2. This CDR3 is 15 amino acids long. Here the CDR3 reads CVSSPWTSGSDEQFF. CDR3 nucleotide sequence: TGTGTCAGCAGTCCGTGGACTAGCGGGAGCGATGAGCAGTTCTTC.

This clonotype was recorded at least ten times. The chain joins TRBV24-1 to TRBJ2-1; no clear D gene. Per germline, CDR1 KGHDR and CDR2 SFDVKD. This CDR3 is built from 16 residues. Trimming cost V 3 bases and J 5 bases, with 16 bases left between them. The CDR3 sequence: CATSDSLDGPNNEQFF. The DNA of the CDR3 is TGTGCCACCAGTGATAGTTTGGACGGCCCAAACAATGAGCAGTTCTTC.